This TCR beta chain was sequenced during a study of early stage breast cancer tumors. Study in general: Of about 17 invasive breast tumors, about a dozen were hormone receptor-positive, HER2-negative.

The CDR3 length is 14 residues. The V end was cut by 3 bases, the J end by 7 bases, with 15 bases between. Germline CDR1 LNHDA, CDR2 SQIVND (reference sequence). Each sample had two DNA replicates, 0.5 ug blood or around 1.4 ug tissue. The data were produced by immunoSEQ multiplex PCR, yet TCRdb's version contains in-frame clones alone and is incomplete. This table holds 40,000 to 60,000 clones, approximately 80% found once. This sequence originates from a person aged 50-59 years with breast cancer. J is TRBJ1-1 and V is TRBV19; D may be TRBD1 (5 bases). The material sequenced was blood. The CDR3 nucleotides read TGTGCCAGTAGTATGGGGCTGGGCTTTGGTGAAGCTTTCTTT. Its protein product is CASSMGLGFGEAFF. Together with reference TRBV19 and TRBJ1-1, the CDR3 gives the full variable domain: DGGITQSPKYLFRKEGQNVTLSCEQNLNHDAMYWYRQDPGQGLRLIYYSQIVNDFQKGDIAEGYSVSREKKESFPLTVTSAQKNPTAFYLCASSMGLGFGEAFFGQGTRLTVV.